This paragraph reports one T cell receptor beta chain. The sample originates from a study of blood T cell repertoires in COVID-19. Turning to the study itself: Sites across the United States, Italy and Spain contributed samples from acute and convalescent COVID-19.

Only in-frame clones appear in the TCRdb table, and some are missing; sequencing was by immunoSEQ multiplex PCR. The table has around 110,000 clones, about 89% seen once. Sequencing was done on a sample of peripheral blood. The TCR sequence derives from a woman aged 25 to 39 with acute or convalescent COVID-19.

DNA of the CDR3: TGTGCCAGCAGCCAAGACCGCGGATTGACCTACGAGCAGTACTTC. The encoded protein is CASSQDRGLTYEQYF. The gene calls are TRBV14 and TRBJ2-7; the D is unclear. This CDR3 region has 15 residues. CDR1 and CDR2 (germline): SGHDN, FVKESK. Trimming took off 0 bases at V and 2 bases at J, with 11 bases between the two ends.